This TCR beta chain was recorded in a study of cytomegalovirus exposure and HLA in healthy donors. The CDR3 has 19 amino acids. Per the germline V gene, CDR1 is SNHLY and CDR2 is FYNNEI. 13 Jbeta primers and 60 Vbeta primers were used for the PCR. The repertoire was sequenced with immunoSEQ multiplex PCR; TCRdb's copy has only in-frame clones and lacks some. There are approximately 120,000 clones in the sample; roughly 15% occur only once, and approximately 2.9% lies in the top ten. This clone was observed a handful of times. One junction end does not reproduce the germline sequence, and a read error may be involved.

The chain recombines TRBV2 with TRBJ2-2; 14 positions match TRBD2. The clonotype originates from a female donor in good health and CMV-seropositive. The sample taken for sequencing was PBMCs. The chain's CDR3 is CAGRGLAGVAVGYTGELFF. The CDR3 coding sequence is TGTGCCGGCAGGGGACTAGCGGGAGTGGCGGTGGGGTACACCGGGGAGCTGTTTTTT. The complete variable domain, with remaining parts taken from reference TRBV2 and TRBJ2-2, reads EPEVTQTPSHQVTQMGQEVILRCVPISNHLYFYWYRQILGQKVEFLVSFYNNEISEKSEIFDDQFSVERPDGSNFTLKIRSTKLEDSAMYFCAGRGLAGVAVGYTGELFFGEGSRLTVL.